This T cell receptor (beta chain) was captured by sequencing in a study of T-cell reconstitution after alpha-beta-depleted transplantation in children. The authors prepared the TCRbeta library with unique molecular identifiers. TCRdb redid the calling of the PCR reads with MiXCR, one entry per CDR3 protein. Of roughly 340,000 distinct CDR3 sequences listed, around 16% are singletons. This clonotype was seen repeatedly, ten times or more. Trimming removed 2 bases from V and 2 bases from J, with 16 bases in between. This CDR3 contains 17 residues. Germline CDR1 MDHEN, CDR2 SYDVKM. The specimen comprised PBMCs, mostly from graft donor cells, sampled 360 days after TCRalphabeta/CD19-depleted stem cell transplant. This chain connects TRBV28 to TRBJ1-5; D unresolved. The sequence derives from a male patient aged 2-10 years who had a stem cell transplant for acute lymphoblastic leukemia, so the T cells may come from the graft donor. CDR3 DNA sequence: TGTGCCAGCAGTTTAAGGTCGGCAGCGCCTGGCAATCAGCCCCAGCATTTT. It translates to CASSLRSAAPGNQPQHF.